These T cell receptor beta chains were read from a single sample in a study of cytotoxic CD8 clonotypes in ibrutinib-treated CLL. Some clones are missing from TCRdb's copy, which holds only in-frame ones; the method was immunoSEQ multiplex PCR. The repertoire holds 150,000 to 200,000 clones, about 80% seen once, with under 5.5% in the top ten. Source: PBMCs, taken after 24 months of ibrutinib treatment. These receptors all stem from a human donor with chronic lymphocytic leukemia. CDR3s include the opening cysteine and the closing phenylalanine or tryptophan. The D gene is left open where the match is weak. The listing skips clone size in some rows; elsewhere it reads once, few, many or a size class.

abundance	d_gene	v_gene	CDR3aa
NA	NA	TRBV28	CATRGPLNTEAFF
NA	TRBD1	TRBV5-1	CASSSPGGTNYGYTF
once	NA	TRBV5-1	CASSHYSYNEQFF
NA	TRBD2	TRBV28	CASSSATSGRETQYF
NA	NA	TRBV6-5	CASRIAATYEQYF
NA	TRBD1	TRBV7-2	CASSERQGRYGYTF
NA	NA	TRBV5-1	CASSYTNEKLFF
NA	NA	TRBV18	CASSPTGSSYEQYF
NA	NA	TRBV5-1	CASSFQETQYF
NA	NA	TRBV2	CASSEVGGYGYTF
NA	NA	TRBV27	CASSPLRGSNQPQHF
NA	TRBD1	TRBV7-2	CASTFPTIHGRGSYNEQFF
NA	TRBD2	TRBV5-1	CASSLAAGVETQYF
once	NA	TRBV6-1	CASSEIGFSEQYF
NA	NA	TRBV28	CASIPGSGANVLTF
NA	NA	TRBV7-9	CASSLFDGDQPQHF
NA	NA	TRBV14	CASSPSSISTDTQYF
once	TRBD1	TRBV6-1	CASRGQSSDTQYF
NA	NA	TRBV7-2	CASSLDRESYNEQFF
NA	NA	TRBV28	CASSWVLQGGYGYTF
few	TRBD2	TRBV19	CASSIAASGMSYEQYF
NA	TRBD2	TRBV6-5	CASSYRFGGGYEQYF
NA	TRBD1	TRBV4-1	CASSRGQGSGANVLTF
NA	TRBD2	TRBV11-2	CASSPQRGPYNEQFF
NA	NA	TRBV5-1	CASSLEAGVRNTIYF
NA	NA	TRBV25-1	CASSSDRLGGYTF
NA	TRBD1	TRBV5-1	CASSLEGQGGYYGYTF
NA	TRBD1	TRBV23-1	CASSRTDRGRGGNQPQHF
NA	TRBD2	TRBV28	CASRLAGTSTDTQYF
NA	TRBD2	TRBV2	CASRRGSTDTQYF
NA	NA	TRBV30	CAWTRGWGSGELFF
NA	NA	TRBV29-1	CSALGSYNEQFF
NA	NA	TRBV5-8	CASSLYPGNSYNEQFF
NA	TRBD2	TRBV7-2	CASSARLAGSPEQFF
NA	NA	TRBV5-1	CASSPGTYHEQYF
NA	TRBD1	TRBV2	CATGTEFLYEQYF
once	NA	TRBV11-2	CASSPWTASYEQYF
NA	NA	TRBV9	CASSVGDGTPYGYTF
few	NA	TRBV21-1	CASSVRDRDLSAYEQYF
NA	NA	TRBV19	CASSIIGASRETQYF
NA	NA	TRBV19	CASSLYSFGSNQPQHF
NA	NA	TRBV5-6	CASSSLRAGSTDTQYF
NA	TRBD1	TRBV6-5	CASSPGQRYEQYF
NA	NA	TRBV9	CASSVNGVTEAFF
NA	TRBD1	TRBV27	CASSSQAGGNEQFF
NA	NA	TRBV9	CASSVGDGRAYTQYF
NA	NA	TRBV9	CASSVATGSEQYF
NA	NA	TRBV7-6	CASSSVSGNTIYF
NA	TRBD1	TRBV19	CASSSRQGGNSNTEAFF
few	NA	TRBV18	CASSPPIGARWYGYTF
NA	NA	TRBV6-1	CATGVSINQPQHF
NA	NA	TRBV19	CASSPYTPRTDTQYF
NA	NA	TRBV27	CASSLQGKGGEQYF
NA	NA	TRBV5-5	CASSPGQRSSYEQYF
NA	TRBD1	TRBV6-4	CASSPDRVGGYGYTF
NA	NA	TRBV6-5	CASSYAGGGRTDTQYF
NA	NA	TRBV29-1	CSGLDFGGTSYEQYF
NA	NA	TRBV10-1	CASSETGPYGYTF
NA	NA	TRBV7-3	CASSPIGGPVRTNYGYTF
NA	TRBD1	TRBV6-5	CASSLSGTGRTQYF